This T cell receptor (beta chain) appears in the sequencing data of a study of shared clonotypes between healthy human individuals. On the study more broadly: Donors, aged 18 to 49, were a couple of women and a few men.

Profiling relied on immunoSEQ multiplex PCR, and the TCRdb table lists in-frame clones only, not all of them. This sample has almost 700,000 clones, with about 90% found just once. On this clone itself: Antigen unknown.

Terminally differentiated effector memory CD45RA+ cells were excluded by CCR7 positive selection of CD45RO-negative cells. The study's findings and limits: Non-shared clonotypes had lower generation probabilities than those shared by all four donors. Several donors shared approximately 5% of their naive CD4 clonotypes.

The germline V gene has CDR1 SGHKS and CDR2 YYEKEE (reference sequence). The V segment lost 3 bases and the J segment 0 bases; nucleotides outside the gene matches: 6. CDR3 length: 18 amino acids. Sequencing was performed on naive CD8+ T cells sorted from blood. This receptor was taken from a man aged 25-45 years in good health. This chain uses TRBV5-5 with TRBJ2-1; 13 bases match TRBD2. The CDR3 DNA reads TGTGCCAGCAGCTCGGGACTAGCGGGACCGAGCTCCTACAATGAGCAGTTCTTC. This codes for CASSSGLAGPSSYNEQFF. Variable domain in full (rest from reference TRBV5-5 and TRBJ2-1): DAGVTQSPTHLIKTRGQQVTLRCSPISGHKSVSWYQQVLGQGPQFIFQYYEKEERGRGNFPDRFSARQFPNYSSELNVNALLLGDSALYLCASSSGLAGPSSYNEQFFGPGTRLTVL.